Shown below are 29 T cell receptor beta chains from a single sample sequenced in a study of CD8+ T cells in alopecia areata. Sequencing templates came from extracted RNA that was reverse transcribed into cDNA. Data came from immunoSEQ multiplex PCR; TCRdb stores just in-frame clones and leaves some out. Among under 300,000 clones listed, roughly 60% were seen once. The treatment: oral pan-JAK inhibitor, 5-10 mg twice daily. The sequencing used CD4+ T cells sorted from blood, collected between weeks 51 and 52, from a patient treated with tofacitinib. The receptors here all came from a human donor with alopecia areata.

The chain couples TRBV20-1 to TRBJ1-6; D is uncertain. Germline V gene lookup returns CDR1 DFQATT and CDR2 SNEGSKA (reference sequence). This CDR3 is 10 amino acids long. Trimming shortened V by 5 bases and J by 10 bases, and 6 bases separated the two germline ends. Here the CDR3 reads CSADASPLHF. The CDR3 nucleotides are TGCAGTGCTGACGCGTCACCCCTCCACTTT.

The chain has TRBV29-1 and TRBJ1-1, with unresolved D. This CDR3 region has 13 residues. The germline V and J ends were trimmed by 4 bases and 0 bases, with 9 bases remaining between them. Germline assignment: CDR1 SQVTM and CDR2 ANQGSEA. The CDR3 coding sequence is TGCAGCGTTGCTCGACCCCTGAACACTGAAGCTTTCTTT. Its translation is CSVARPLNTEAFF.

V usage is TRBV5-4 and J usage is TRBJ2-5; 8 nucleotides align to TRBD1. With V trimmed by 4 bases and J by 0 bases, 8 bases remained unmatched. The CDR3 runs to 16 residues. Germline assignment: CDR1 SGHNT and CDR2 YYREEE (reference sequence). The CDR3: CASSIGQGMYQETQYF. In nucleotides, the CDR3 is TGTGCCAGCAGCATAGGACAGGGAATGTACCAAGAGACCCAGTACTTC.

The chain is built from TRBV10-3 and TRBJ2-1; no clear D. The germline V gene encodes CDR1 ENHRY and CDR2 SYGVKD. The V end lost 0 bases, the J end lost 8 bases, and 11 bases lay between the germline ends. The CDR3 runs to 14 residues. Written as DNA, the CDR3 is TGTGCCATCAGTGAGTCTTTCGCGCAGGATGAGCAGTTCTTC. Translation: CAISESFAQDEQFF.

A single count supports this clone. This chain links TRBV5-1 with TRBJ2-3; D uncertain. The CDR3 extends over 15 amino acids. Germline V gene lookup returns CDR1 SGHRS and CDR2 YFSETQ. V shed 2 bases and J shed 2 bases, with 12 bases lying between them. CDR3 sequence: CASSFSSGFTDTQYF. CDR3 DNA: TGCGCCAGCAGCTTTTCCTCTGGCTTCACAGATACGCAGTATTTT.

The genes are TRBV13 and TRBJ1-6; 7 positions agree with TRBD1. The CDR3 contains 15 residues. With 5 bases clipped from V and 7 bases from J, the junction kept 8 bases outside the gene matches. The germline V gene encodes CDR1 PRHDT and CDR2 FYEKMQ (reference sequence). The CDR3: CASSGGQARNSPLHF. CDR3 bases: TGTGCCAGCAGCGGAGGACAGGCGAGGAATTCACCCCTCCACTTT.

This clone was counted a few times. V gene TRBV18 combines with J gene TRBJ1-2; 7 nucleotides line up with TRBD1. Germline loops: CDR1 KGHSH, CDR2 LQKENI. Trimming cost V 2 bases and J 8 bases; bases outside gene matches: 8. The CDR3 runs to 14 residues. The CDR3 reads CASSPSEGGLGYTF. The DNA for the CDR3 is TGTGCCAGCTCACCATCGGAAGGGGGCTTGGGCTACACCTTC. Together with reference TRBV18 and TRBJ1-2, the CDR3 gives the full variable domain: NAGVMQNPRHLVRRRGQEARLRCSPMKGHSHVYWYRQLPEEGLKFMVYLQKENIIDESGMPKERFSAEFPKEGPSILRIQQVVRGDSAAYFCASSPSEGGLGYTFGSGTRLTVV.

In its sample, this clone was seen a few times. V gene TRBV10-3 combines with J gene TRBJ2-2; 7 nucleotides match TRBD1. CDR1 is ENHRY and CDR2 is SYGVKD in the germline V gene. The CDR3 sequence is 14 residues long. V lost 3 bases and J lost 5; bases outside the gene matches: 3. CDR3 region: CAISDQTGTGELFF. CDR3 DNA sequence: TGTGCCATCAGTGACCAGACAGGGACCGGGGAGCTGTTTTTT.

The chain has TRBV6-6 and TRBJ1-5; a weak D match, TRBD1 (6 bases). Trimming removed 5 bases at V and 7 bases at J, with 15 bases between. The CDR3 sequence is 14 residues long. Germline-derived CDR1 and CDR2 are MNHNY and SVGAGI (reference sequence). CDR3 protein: CASSPGGGRQPQHF. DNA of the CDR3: TGTGCCAGCAGTCCCGGGGGGGGCAGGCAGCCCCAGCATTTT.

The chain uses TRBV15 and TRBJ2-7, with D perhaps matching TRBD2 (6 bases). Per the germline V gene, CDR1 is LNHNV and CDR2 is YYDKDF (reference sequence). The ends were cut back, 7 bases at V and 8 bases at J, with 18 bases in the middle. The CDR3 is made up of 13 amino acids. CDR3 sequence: CATKGRGLRKQYF. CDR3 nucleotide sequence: TGTGCCACCAAGGGGCGGGGCCTGAGAAAGCAGTACTTC.

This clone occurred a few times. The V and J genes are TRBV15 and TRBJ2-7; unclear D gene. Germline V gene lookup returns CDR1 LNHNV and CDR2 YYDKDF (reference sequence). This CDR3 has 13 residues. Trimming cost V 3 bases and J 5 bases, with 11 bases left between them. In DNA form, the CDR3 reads TGTGCCACCAGCAGTAAGAGGCGGAACGAGCAGTACTTC. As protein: CATSSKRRNEQYF.

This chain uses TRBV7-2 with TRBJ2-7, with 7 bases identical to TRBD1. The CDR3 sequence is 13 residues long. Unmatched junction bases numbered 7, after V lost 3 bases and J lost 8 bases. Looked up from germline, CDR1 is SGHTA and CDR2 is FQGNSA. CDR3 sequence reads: CASSLRQGIQQYF. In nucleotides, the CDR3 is TGTGCCAGCAGCTTGAGACAGGGAATCCAGCAGTACTTC.

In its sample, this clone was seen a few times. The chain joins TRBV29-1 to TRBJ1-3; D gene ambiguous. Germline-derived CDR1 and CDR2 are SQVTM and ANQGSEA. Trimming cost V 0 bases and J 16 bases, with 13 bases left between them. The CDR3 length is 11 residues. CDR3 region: CSVEDGQMIYF. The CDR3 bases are TGCAGCGTTGAAGACGGGCAGATGATCTATTTT.

The CDR3 reads CASSYGISSYNEQFF. CDR3 nucleotide sequence: TGTGCCAGCAGTTACGGTATTAGCTCCTACAATGAGCAGTTCTTC. The chain has TRBV27 and TRBJ2-1, with D unclear. Germline CDR1 reads MNHEY; CDR2 reads SMNVEV (reference sequence). V lost 4 bases and J 0 bases, leaving 10 bases between the germline ends. The CDR3 extends over 15 amino acids.

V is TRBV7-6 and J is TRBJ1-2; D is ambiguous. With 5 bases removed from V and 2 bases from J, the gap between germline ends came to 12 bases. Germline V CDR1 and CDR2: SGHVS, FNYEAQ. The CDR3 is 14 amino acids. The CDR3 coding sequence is TGTGCCAGCAGCAACCCGGGATTCAACTATGGCTACACCTTC. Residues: CASSNPGFNYGYTF. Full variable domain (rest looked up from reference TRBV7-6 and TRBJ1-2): GAGVSQSPRYKVTKRGQDVALRCDPISGHVSLYWYRQALGQGPEFLTYFNYEAQQDKSGLPNDRFSAERPEGSISTLTIQRTEQRDSAMYRCASSNPGFNYGYTFGSGTRLTVV.

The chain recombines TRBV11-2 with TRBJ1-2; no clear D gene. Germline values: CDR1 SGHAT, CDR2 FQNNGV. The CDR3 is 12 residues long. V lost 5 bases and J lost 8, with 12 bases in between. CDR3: CASSPSGLGYTF. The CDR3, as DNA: TGTGCCAGCAGCCCAAGCGGGTTAGGCTACACCTTC.

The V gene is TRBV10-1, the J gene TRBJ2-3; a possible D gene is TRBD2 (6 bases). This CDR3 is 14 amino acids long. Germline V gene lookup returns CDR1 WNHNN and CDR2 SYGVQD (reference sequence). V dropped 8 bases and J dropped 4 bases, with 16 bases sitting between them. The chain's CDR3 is CASGGDSGPDTQYF. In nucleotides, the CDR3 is TGCGCCAGCGGAGGGGACTCGGGCCCAGATACGCAGTATTTT.

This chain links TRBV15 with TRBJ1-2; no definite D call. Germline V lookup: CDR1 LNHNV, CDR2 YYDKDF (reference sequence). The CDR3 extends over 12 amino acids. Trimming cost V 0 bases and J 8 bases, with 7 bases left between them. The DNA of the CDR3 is TGTGCCACCAGCAGAGAGAGGACGGGCTACACCTTC. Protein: CATSRERTGYTF.

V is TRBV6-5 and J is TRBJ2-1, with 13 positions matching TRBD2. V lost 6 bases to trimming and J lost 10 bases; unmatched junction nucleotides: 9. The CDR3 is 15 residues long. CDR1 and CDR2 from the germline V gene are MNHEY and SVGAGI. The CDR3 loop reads CASSPRLAGGPEQFF. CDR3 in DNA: TGTGCCAGCAGCCCTCGACTAGCGGGGGGACCCGAGCAGTTCTTC.

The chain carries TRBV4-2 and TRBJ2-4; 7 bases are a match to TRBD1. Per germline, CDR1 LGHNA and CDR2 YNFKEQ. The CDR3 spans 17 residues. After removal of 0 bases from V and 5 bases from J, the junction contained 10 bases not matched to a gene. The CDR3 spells CASSQDEVRQGQNIQYF. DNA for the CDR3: TGTGCCAGCAGCCAAGATGAAGTGAGACAGGGCCAAAACATTCAGTACTTC.

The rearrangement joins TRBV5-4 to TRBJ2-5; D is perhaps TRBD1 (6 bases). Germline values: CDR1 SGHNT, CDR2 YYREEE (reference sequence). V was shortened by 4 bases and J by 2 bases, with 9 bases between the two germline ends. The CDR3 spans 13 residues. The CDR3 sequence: CASSDTGQETQYF. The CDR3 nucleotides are TGTGCCAGCAGCGATACAGGGCAAGAGACCCAGTACTTC.

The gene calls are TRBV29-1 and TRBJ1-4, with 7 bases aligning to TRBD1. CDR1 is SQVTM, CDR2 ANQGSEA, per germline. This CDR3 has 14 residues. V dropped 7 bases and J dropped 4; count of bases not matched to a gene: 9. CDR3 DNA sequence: TGCAGCGCTGGGACGGGACAGTTTAATGAAAAACTGTTTTTT. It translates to CSAGTGQFNEKLFF.

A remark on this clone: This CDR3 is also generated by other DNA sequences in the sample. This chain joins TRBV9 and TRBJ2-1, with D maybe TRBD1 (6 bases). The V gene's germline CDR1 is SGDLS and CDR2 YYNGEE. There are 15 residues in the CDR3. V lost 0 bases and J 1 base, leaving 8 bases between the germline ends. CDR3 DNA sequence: TGTGCCAGCAGCGTAGAGGGGGATTCCTACAATGAGCAGTTCTTC. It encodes CASSVEGDSYNEQFF.

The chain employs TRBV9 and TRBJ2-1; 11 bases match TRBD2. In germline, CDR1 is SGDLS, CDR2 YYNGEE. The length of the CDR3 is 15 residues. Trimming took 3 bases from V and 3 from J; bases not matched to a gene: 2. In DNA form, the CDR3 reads TGTGCCAGCAGCGGGGGGACTAGCGGCTACAATGAGCAGTTCTTC. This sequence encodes CASSGGTSGYNEQFF.

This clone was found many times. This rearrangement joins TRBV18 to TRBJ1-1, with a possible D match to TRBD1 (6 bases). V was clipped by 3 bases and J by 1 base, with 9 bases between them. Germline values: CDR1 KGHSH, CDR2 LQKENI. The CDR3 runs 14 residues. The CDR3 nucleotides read TGTGCCAGCTCACCGAAGACAGGGAACACTGAAGCTTTCTTT. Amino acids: CASSPKTGNTEAFF.

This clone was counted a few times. The CDR3 loop is CASRGLLAGYEQYF. CDR3 nucleotide sequence: TGCGCCAGCAGAGGTCTACTAGCGGGTTACGAGCAGTACTTC. The chain joins TRBV5-1 to TRBJ2-7, with 9 bases fitting TRBD2. The CDR3 spans 14 residues. Germline V lookup: CDR1 SGHRS, CDR2 YFSETQ. The junction had 7 bases not matched to a gene; V was cut back by 5 bases and J by 4 bases.

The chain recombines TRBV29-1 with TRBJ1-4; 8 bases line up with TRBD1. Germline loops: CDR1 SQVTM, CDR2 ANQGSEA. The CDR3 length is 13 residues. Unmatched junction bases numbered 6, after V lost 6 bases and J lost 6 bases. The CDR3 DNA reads TGCAGCGTGCTTCCGGGACAGGATGAAAAACTGTTTTTT. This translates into CSVLPGQDEKLFF.

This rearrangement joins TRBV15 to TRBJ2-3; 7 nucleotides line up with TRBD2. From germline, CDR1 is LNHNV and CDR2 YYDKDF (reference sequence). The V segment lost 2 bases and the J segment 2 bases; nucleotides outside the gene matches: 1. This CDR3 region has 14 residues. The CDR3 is CATSRSGATDTQYF. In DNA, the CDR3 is TGTGCCACCAGCAGAAGCGGGGCCACAGATACGCAGTATTTT.

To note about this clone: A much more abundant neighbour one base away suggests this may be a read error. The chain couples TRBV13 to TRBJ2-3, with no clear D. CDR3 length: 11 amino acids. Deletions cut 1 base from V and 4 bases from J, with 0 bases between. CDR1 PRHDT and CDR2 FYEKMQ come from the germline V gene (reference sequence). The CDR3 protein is CASSLADTQYF. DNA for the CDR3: TGTGCCAGCAGCTTAGCAGATACGCAGTATTTT. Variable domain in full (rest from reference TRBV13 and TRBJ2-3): AAGVIQSPRHLIKEKRETATLKCYPIPRHDTVYWYQQGPGQDPQFLISFYEKMQSDKGSIPDRFSAQQFSDYHSELNMSSLELGDSALYFCASSLADTQYFGPGTRLTVL.